This T cell receptor beta chain was recovered during a study of cytomegalovirus exposure and HLA in healthy donors (dated by TCRdb to the late 2010s). About the study as a whole: According to a later analysis, one platform produced both the roughly 110 validation repertoires and the roughly 650 repertoires of the first cohort. The study was designed to test whether signatures of past pathogen exposure could be identified by cataloging public T cell receptors. In addition to the first cohort of around 670 subjects, a separate validation cohort of approximately 110 different subjects was used. The study combined high-throughput TCR immunosequencing, statistical association of individual TCRs with disease status, and machine learning to predict cytomegalovirus infection status. Paper-wide results and their limitations: In both the original and validation cohorts, the classifier was reported to diagnose cytomegalovirus status with high specificity and sensitivity. In the study, 164 TCR beta chains were listed as associated with cytomegalovirus. A few of the identified cytomegalovirus-associated TCR beta chains were confirmed in vitro to be specific for cytomegalovirus antigens. It was suggested by the authors that the approach could potentially be generalized to other disease states and immunological phenotypes. In a later analysis, TCRs clustered in the first cohort were found to also tend to co-occur in the 120 or so validation repertoires, with about 93% of cluster scores above 0. All 120 or so repertoires were used to score co-occurrence in the validation cohort in a later analysis, because that analysis had no HLA typing for the cohort. While some public TCRs were present in many individuals, most TCR sequences turned up only very rarely across donors.

The donors belonged to the validation cohort of about 120 subjects, which was separate from the approximately 700-subject first cohort. Remarks on this clone: Which antigen it targets is not known. No clone much larger than this one lies a single base away; base qualities are absent.

The germline V and J ends show losses of 6 bases and 2 bases respectively, and no gene match explains 16 bases of the junction. The CDR3 holds 17 amino acids from the cysteine to the phenylalanine. Only the CDR3 DNA stays, 51 bases, in frame from base 1. The CDR1 and CDR2 encoded by the germline V gene are ENHRY and SYGVKD. Library preparation used the immunoSEQ multiplex PCR assay. Per the original workflow: To diagnose cytomegalovirus status from the catalog of TCR beta chain sequences, a statistical classification framework was built. What TCRdb holds here is the immuneACCESS table cut down to in-frame rearrangements. Part of the clones is not present; checked against another copy, under half of the missing clones reflect an unresolved V gene, and the others are unexplained. V and J calls and clone size are copied from that table; D and trimming were computed from the DNA. This sample holds roughly 76,000 clones; over 85% were observed only once. The top ten clonotypes cover around 1.5% of the sample.

The sequence was collected from a man aged 18 to 35 in good health and CMV-seropositive. The rearrangement combines TRBV10-3 with TRBJ2-7, with TRBD2 matching 7 junction bases. The specimen sequenced was PBMCs. The encoded CDR3 is CAIRGGMGAGLTYEQYF. The nucleotides read TGTGCCATCAGGGGGGGGATGGGTGCGGGCCTGACCTACGAGCAGTACTTC.